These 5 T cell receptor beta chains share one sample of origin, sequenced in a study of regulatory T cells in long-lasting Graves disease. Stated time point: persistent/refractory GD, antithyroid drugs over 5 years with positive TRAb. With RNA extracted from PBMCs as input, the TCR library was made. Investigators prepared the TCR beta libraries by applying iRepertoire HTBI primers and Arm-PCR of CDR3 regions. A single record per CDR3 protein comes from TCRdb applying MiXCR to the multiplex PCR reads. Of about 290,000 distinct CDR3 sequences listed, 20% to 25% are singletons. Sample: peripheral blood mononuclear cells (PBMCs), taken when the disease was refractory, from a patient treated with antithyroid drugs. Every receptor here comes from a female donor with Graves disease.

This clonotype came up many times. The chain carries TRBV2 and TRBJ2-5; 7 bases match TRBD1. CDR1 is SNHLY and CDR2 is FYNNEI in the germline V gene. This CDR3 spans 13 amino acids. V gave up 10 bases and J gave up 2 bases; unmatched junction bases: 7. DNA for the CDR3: TGTGCCACTTCGGGACAGAGACAAGAGACCCAGTACTTC. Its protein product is CATSGQRQETQYF.

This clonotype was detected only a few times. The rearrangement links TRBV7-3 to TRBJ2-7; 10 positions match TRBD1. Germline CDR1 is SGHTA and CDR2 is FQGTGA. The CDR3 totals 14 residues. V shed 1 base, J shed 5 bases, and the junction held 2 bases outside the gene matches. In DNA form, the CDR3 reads TGTGCCAGCAGCTTAAGGGGGACAGGGGACGAGCAGTACTTC. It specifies CASSLRGTGDEQYF.

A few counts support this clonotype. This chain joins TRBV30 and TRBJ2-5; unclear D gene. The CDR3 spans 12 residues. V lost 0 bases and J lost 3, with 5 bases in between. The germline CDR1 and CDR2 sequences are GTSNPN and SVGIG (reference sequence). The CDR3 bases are TGTGCCTGGAGTGTACAAAAAGAGACCCAGTACTTC. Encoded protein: CAWSVQKETQYF.

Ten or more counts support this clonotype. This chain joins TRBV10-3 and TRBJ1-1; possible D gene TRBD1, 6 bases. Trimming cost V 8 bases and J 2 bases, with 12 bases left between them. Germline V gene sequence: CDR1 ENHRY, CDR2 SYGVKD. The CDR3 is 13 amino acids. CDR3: CAILGQLNTEAFF. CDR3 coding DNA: TGTGCCATCCTAGGACAGCTAAACACTGAAGCTTTCTTT.

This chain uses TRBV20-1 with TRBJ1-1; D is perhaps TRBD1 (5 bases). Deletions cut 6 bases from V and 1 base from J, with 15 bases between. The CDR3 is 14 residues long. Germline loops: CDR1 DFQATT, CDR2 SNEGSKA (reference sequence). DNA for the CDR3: TGCAGTGCCCATGACGACAGTGGGAACACTGAAGCTTTCTTT. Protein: CSAHDDSGNTEAFF.